Listed below are T cell receptor beta chains from one sample, sequenced in a study of naive and memory T cell subsets. MiXCR was run by TCRdb on the UMI-ligation and nested PCR reads, yielding one entry per CDR3 protein. The table shows 130,000 to 150,000 distinct CDR3 sequences, with 15% to 20% occurring only once. Sequencing was carried out using naive CD4+ T cells from blood. All receptors come from a human donor in good health. The CDR3 runs from the conserved cysteine through the conserved F or W. The order of the fields is J gene, V gene, CDR3 protein.

J: TRBJ1-1; V: TRBV10-3; CDR3: CAIRQQENTEAFF
J: TRBJ2-2; V: TRBV27; CDR3: CASSFGGRNTGELFF
J: TRBJ1-1; V: TRBV29-1; CDR3: CSVEIVVGTEAFF
J: TRBJ1-2; V: TRBV4-1; CDR3: CASSPGPTSNYGYTF
J: TRBJ2-3; V: TRBV7-3; CDR3: CASSFSGTSGRDTQYF
J: TRBJ2-1; V: TRBV7-9; CDR3: CASSPRKTGVYNEQFF
J: TRBJ2-1; V: TRBV19; CDR3: CASSKGGIDNEQFF
J: TRBJ2-1; V: TRBV5-1; CDR3: CASSYTGTSGSRGEQFF
J: TRBJ1-5; V: TRBV15; CDR3: CATSRVWADQPQHF
J: TRBJ2-7; V: TRBV6-5; CDR3: CASSYSSPPWSGEQYF
J: TRBJ2-7; V: TRBV5-1; CDR3: CASSWGTSRSSYEQYF
J: TRBJ1-5; V: TRBV7-2; CDR3: CASSLQGSGNQPQHF
J: TRBJ1-6; V: TRBV11-2; CDR3: CASSLRAGPSYNSPLHF
J: TRBJ1-5; V: TRBV5-8; CDR3: CASTRQGYSNQPQHF
J: TRBJ2-2; V: TRBV29-1; CDR3: CSHRTSGNTGELFF
J: TRBJ2-2; V: TRBV5-4; CDR3: CASSLRREITGELFF
J: TRBJ2-3; V: TRBV10-1; CDR3: CASSVTGITDTQYF
J: TRBJ2-2; V: TRBV7-2; CDR3: CACGASEIKNTGELFF
J: TRBJ2-4; V: TRBV6-2/TRBV6-3; CDR3: CASREDRDSKNIQYF
J: TRBJ2-1; V: TRBV24-1; CDR3: CATSDPGLAGDNEQFF
J: TRBJ2-7; V: TRBV5-1; CDR3: CASSLEGGGNHEQYF
J: TRBJ2-5; V: TRBV2; CDR3: CASIRDYGETQYF
J: TRBJ2-1; V: TRBV6-1; CDR3: CASSEAFGTYNEQFF
J: TRBJ2-7; V: TRBV7-2; CDR3: CASSFRSGGTYEQYF
J: TRBJ2-3; V: TRBV7-9; CDR3: CASSLSREATDTQYF
J: TRBJ2-3; V: TRBV12-3/TRBV12-4; CDR3: CASTEWTLTDTQYF
J: TRBJ1-5; V: TRBV12-3/TRBV12-4; CDR3: CASSPRGQGGQPQHF
J: TRBJ2-1; V: TRBV9; CDR3: CASSSRKTPSYNEQFF
J: TRBJ2-2; V: TRBV4-1; CDR3: CASSQPRTGNTGELFF
J: TRBJ1-2; V: TRBV6-5; CDR3: CASSYGTGDPHYGYTF
J: TRBJ2-7; V: TRBV28; CDR3: CASSPIRHDEQYF
J: TRBJ2-2; V: TRBV10-2; CDR3: CASARLAGRDTGELFF
J: TRBJ2-1; V: TRBV3-1; CDR3: CASSQMWGGPYNEQFF
J: TRBJ1-3; V: TRBV29-1; CDR3: CSVRGGPQAQSTGNTIYF
J: TRBJ1-1; V: TRBV19; CDR3: CASSIWLGDTEAFF
J: TRBJ1-2; V: TRBV7-9; CDR3: CASSPSVGGAVGYTF
J: TRBJ2-2; V: TRBV18; CDR3: CASSLPGANTGELFF
J: TRBJ2-3; V: TRBV20-1; CDR3: CSASGRAGADTQYF
J: TRBJ1-4; V: TRBV6-5; CDR3: CASSPTVAGGEEKLFF
J: TRBJ2-7; V: TRBV2; CDR3: CASSEPKPGRNSYEQYF
J: TRBJ2-5; V: TRBV7-2; CDR3: CASSRSGSKETQYF
J: TRBJ2-2; V: TRBV7-3; CDR3: CASSFRGRSIGAGELFF
J: TRBJ2-6; V: TRBV11-2; CDR3: CASSSRGSGANVLTF
J: TRBJ2-1; V: TRBV19; CDR3: CASSRTGTGAQRSYNEQFF
J: TRBJ2-7; V: TRBV19; CDR3: CASSLRVAYEQYF
J: TRBJ1-4; V: TRBV7-9; CDR3: CASSVGDATNEKLFF
J: TRBJ2-2; V: TRBV19; CDR3: CASSVAMQGRPSGELFF
J: TRBJ2-2; V: TRBV12-3/TRBV12-4; CDR3: CASSLDGIGELFF
J: TRBJ2-7; V: TRBV4-1; CDR3: CASSEGVPHEQYF
J: TRBJ1-1; V: TRBV19; CDR3: CASSMTGLNTEAFF
J: TRBJ2-5; V: TRBV20-1; CDR3: CSASRTNQETQYF
J: TRBJ2-3; V: TRBV10-3; CDR3: CAIIQEGTDTQYF
J: TRBJ2-7; V: TRBV3-1; CDR3: CASSPTGNSYEQYF
J: TRBJ2-3; V: TRBV6-5; CDR3: CASRTRGGSTDTQYF
J: TRBJ2-7; V: TRBV20-1; CDR3: CSGVDTATYEQYF
J: TRBJ2-1; V: TRBV19; CDR3: CASSLGTRNRGNEQFF
J: TRBJ2-6; V: TRBV6-2/TRBV6-3; CDR3: CASRLERSGANVLTF
J: TRBJ2-5; V: TRBV7-2; CDR3: CASSLVAGGNQETQYF
J: TRBJ2-3; V: TRBV28; CDR3: CASSNSGNADTQYF
J: TRBJ2-3; V: TRBV15; CDR3: CATSRGDRSTDTQYF